This T cell receptor (beta chain) was observed in a study of T cells in women clearing cervical HPV infection. Looking at the study overall: Cases' blood sampling followed lesion detection by median about 21 weeks (90 to 200). Whole-study results and caveats: Timing of associations relative to infection is unclear; T-cell subsets were not isolated. Each sample's T-cell count was unknown, possibly confounding richness. TRBV6-7 abundance was lower in cases than controls (around 0.1% versus 0.15%).

Germline V CDR1 and CDR2: LGHNA, YNFKEQ. With V trimmed by 0 bases and J by 4 bases, 6 bases remained unmatched. The CDR3 consists of 17 residues. To note about this clone: Its antigen is unidentified. Coverage ceases 3 residues before the CDR3 finishes, and the germline J gene fills in the end.

Profiled with immunoSEQ multiplex PCR; TCRdb holds only in-frame clones, not every one. This sample's clone table lists about 25,000 clones. The material sequenced was blood buffy coat. The clonotype originates from a woman aged 18 to 75 with a cervical HPV16 infection that either progressed to CIN3+ or cleared (not recorded which). The chain is built from TRBV4-2 and TRBJ2-2; 9 positions agree with TRBD2. The CDR3: CASSQDSSSGTTGELFF. The covered CDR3 bases are TGTGCCAGCAGCCAAGATTCTTCTAGCGGGACCACCGGGGAG.